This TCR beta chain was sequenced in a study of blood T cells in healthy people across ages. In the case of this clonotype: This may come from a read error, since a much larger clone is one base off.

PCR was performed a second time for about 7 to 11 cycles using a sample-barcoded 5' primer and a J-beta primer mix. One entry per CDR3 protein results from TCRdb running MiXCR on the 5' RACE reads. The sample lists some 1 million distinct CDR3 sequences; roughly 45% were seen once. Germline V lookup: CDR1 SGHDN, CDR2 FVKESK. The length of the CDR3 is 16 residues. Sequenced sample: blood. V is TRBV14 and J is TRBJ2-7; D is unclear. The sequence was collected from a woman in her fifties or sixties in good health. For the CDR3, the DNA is TGTGCCAGCAGCCCTCTCGCCAGTTGGGATTCCTACGAGCGGTACTTC. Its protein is CASSPLASWDSYERYF. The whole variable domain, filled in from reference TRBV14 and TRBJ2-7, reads EAGVTQFPSHSVIEKGQTVTLRCDPISGHDNLYWYRRVMGKEIKFLLHFVKESKQDESGMPNNRFLAERTGGTYSTLKVQPAELEDSGVYFCASSPLASWDSYERYFGPGTRLTVT.